This T cell receptor beta chain comes out of a study of T cell responses to AZD1222 COVID-19 vaccine. The study, taken as a whole, reports: After the peak T cell response, and only then, were repertoires sampled. Donor demographics were predominantly white British with a female majority; clonal diversity may be underestimated. Close to half of spike-specific TCRs reportedly recognize unmutated variant regions. Distributed over spike, vaccine-associated CD4 TCRs predominated at 160-218 and 743-854.

The V gene end was trimmed by 5 bases and the J gene end by 0 bases; junction bases not matched to a gene: 4. This CDR3 has 16 amino acids. Germline CDR1 is MNHEY and CDR2 is SMNVEV (reference sequence). TCRdb's table, derived via immunoSEQ multiplex PCR, lists solely in-frame clones and lacks some. The sample holds 100,000 to 120,000 clones; 82% are singletons and the top ten take around 5%. As to this clone: Antigen specificity is unknown.

This clonotype was obtained from an adult in good health. The chain employs TRBV27 and TRBJ2-3, with TRBD2 identical over 11 bases. Sample: peripheral blood, taken on day 0 of AZD1222 vaccination. CDR3 nucleotide sequence: TGTGCCAGCAGTCCATTAGCGGGGGGGAGCACAGATACGCAGTATTTT. It specifies CASSPLAGGSTDTQYF.